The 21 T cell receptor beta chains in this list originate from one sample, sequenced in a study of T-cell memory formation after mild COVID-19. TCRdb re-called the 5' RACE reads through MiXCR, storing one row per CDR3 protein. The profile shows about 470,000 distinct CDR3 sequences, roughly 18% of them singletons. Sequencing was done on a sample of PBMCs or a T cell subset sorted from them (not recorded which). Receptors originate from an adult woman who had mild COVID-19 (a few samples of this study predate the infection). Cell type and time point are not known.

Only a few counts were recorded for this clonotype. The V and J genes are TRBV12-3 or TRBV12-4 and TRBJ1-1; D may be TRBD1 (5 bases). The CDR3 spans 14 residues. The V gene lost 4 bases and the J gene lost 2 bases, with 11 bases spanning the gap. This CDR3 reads CASSWGGGNTEAFF. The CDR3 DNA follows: TGTGCCAGCAGTTGGGGGGGTGGTAACACTGAAGCTTTCTTT.

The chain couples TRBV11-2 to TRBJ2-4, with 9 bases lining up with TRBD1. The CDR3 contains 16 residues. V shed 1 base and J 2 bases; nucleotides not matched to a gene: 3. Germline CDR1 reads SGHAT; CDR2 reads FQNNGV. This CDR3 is CASSLAGQGPKNIQYF. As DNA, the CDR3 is TGTGCCAGCAGCTTAGCCGGACAGGGGCCCAAAAACATTCAGTACTTC. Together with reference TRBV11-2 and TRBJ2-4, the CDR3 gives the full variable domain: EAGVAQSPRYKIIEKRQSVAFWCNPISGHATLYWYQQILGQGPKLLIQFQNNGVVDDSQLPKDRFSAERLKGVDSTLKIQPAKLEDSAVYLCASSLAGQGPKNIQYFGAGTRLSVL.

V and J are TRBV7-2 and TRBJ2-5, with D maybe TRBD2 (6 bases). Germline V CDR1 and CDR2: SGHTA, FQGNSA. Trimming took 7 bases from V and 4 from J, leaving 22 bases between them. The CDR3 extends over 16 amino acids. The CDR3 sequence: CASTSGGGVRGETQYF. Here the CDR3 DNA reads TGTGCCAGCACCTCCGGTGGGGGAGTGCGGGGAGAGACCCAGTACTTC.

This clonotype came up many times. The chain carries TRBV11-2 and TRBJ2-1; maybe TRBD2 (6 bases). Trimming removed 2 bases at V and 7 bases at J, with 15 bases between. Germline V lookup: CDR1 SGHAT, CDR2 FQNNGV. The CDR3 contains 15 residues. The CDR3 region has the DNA TGTGCCAGCAGCTTAAGTAGCGGACCGGGGAATGAGCAGTTCTTC. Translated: CASSLSSGPGNEQFF.

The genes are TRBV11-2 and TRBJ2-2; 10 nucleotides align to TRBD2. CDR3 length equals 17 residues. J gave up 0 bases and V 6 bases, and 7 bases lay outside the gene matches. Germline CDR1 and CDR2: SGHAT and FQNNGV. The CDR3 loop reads CASRSLAGAANTGELFF. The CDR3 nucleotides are TGTGCCAGCAGATCTCTAGCGGGAGCGGCGAACACCGGGGAGCTGTTTTTT.

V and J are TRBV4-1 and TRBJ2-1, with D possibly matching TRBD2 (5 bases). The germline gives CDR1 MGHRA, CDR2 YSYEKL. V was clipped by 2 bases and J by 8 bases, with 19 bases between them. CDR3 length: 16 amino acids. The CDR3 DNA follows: TGCGCCAGCAGCCAAAAGTCCGGGCCACCCGGGGATGAGCAGTTCTTC. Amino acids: CASSQKSGPPGDEQFF.

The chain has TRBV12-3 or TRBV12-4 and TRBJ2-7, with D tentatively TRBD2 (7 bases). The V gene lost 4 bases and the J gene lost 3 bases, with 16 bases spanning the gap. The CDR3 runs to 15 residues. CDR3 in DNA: TGTGCCAGCAGTTCGGGGGGCGTGGACCGCTACGAGCAGTACTTC. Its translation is CASSSGGVDRYEQYF.

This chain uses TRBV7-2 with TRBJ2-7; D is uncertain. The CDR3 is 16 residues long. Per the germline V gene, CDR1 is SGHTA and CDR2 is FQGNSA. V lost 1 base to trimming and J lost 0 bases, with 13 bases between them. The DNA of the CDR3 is TGTGCCAGCAGCTTAGACCCCGATTCGAGCTCCTACGAGCAGTACTTC. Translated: CASSLDPDSSSYEQYF.

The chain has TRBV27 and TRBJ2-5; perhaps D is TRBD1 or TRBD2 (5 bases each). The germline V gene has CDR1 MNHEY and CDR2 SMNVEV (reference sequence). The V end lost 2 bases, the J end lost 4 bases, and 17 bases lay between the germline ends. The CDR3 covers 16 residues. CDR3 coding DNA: TGTGCCAGCAGTTTAATCGGGACCACAAGCGGAGAGACCCAGTACTTC. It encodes CASSLIGTTSGETQYF.

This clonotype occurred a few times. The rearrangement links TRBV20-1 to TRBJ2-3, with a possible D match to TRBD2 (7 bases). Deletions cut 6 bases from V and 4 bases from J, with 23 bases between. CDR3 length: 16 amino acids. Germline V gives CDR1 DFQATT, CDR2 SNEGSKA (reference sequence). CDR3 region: CSAGGEASGAADTQYF. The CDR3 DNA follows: TGCAGTGCAGGGGGGGAAGCCAGCGGGGCGGCAGATACGCAGTATTTT.

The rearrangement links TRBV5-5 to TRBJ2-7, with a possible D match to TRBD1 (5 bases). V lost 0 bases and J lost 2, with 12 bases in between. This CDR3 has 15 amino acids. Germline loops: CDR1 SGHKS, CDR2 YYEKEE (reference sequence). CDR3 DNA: TGTGCCAGCAGCTTGGCCACGACAGCAGCCTACGAGCAGTACTTC. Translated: CASSLATTAAYEQYF.

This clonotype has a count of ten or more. CDR3 loop: CASSLGLTEAFF. The CDR3 coding sequence is TGTGCCAGCAGCTTGGGATTAACTGAAGCTTTCTTT. V is TRBV5-6 and J is TRBJ1-1; no reliable D call. V gave up 0 bases and J gave up 5 bases, with 5 bases separating them. The CDR3 length is 12 residues. Per the germline V gene, CDR1 is SGHDT and CDR2 is YYEEEE.

The CDR3 region has the DNA TGCGCCAGCAGCTCCTCGGGGGACGGATACAATGAGCAGTTCTTC. Amino acids: CASSSSGDGYNEQFF. The chain recombines TRBV5-1 with TRBJ2-1; a possible D gene is TRBD2 (6 bases). Trimming removed 3 bases from V and 4 bases from J, with 14 bases in between. This CDR3 has 15 amino acids. Looked up from germline, CDR1 is SGHRS and CDR2 is YFSETQ.

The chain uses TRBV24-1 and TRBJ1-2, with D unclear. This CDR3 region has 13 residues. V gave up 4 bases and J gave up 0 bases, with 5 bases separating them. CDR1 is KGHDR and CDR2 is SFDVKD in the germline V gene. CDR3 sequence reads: CATSEGSNYGYTF. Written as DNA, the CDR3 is TGTGCCACCAGTGAAGGGTCTAACTATGGCTACACCTTC.

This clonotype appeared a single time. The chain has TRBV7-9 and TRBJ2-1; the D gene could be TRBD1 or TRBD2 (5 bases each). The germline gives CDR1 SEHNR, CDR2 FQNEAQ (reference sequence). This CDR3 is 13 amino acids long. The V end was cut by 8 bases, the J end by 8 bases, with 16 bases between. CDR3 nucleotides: TGTGCCAGCTCGGGGCCCATGGTCGATGAGCAGTTCTTC. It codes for CASSGPMVDEQFF.

For the CDR3, the DNA is TGCGCCAGCAGCAGGGACGGGACGAACACCGGGGAGCTGTTTTTT. Translated, it gives CASSRDGTNTGELFF. The gene calls are TRBV5-1 and TRBJ2-2; D is perhaps TRBD1 or TRBD2 (5 bases each). From germline, CDR1 is SGHRS and CDR2 YFSETQ. The V end lost 4 bases, the J end lost 0 bases, and 10 bases lay between the germline ends. The CDR3 contains 15 residues.

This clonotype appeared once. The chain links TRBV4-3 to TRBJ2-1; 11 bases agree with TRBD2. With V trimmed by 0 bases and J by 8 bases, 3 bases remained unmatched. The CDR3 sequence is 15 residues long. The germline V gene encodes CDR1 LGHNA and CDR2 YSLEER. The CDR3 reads CASSQDLAGGDEQFF. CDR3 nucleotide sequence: TGCGCCAGCAGCCAAGATCTAGCGGGAGGCGATGAGCAGTTCTTC.

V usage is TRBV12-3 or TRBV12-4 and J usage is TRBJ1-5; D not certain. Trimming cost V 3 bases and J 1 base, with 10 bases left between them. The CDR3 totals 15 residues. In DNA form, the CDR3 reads TGTGCCAGCAGTTTCGGGTCGAGGAGCAATCAGCCCCAGCATTTT. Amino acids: CASSFGSRSNQPQHF.

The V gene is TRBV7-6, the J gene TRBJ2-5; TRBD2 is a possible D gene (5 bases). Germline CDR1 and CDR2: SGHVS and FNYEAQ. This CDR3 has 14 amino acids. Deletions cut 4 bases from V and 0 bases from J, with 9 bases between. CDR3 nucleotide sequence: TGTGCCAGCAGCTCAATGACTAACCAAGAGACCCAGTACTTC. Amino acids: CASSSMTNQETQYF.

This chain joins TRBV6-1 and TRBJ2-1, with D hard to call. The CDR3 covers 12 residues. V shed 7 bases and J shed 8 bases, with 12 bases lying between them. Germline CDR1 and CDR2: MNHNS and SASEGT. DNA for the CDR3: TGTGCCAGCATCACAAAGTCCGATGAGCAGTTCTTC. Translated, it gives CASITKSDEQFF.

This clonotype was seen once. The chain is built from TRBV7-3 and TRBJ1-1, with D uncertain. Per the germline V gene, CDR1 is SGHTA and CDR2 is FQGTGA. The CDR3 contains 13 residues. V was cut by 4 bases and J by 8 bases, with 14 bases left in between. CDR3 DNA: TGTGCCAGCAGCTCCGATAGGAGAACCGAAGCTTTCTTT. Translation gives CASSSDRRTEAFF. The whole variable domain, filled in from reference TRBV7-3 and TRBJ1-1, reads GAGVSQTPSNKVTEKGKYVELRCDPISGHTALYWYRQSLGQGPEFLIYFQGTGAADDSGLPNDRFFAVRPEGSVSTLKIQRTERGDSAVYLCASSSDRRTEAFFGQGTRLTVV.